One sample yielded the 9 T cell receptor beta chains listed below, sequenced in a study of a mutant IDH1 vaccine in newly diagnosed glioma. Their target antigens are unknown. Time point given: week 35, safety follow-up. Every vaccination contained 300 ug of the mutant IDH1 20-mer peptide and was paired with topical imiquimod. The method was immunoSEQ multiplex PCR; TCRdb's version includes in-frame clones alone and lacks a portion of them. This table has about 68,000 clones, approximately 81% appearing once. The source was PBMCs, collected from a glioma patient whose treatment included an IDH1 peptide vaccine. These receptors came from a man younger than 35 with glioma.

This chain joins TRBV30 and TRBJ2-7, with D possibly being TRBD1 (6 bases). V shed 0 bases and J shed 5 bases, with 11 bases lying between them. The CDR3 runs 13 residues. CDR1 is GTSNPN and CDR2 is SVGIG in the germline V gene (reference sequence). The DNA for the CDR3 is TGTGCCTGGAGTGTAGGATCAGGGGACGAGCAGTACTTC. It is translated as CAWSVGSGDEQYF.

This CDR3 is CASSYGTTLGGYTF. Written as DNA, the CDR3 is TGTGCCAGCAGTTACGGGACAACCCTAGGTGGCTACACCTTC. V and J are TRBV6-6 and TRBJ1-2; perhaps TRBD1 as D (6 bases). The V end was cut by 2 bases, the J end by 7 bases, with 14 bases between. This CDR3 comprises 14 residues. Germline CDR1 and CDR2: MNHNY and SVGAGI (reference sequence).

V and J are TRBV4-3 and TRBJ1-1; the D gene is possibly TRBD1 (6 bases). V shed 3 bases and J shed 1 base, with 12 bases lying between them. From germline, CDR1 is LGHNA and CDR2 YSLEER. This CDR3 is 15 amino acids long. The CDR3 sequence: CASSHQTGRNTEAFF. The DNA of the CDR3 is TGCGCCAGCAGCCACCAGACAGGCCGGAACACTGAAGCTTTCTTT.

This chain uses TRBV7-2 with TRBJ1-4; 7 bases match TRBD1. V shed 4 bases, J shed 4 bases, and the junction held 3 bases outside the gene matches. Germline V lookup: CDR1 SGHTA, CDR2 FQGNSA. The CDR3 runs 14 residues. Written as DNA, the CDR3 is TGTGCCAGCAGCTGGGACAGCCTTAATGAAAAACTGTTTTTT. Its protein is CASSWDSLNEKLFF.

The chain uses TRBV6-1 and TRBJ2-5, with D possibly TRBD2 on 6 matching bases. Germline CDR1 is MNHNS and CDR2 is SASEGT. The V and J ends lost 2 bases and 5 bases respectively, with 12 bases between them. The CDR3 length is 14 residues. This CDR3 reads CASSELPGGETQYF. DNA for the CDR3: TGTGCCAGCAGTGAACTCCCTGGGGGGGAGACCCAGTACTTC.

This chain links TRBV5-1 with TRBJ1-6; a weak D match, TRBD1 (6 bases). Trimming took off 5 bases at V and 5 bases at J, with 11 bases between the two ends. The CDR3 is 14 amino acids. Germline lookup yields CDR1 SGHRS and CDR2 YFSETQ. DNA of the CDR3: TGCGCCAGCAGGGCACAGGGTAATAATTCACCCCTCCACTTT. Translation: CASRAQGNNSPLHF.

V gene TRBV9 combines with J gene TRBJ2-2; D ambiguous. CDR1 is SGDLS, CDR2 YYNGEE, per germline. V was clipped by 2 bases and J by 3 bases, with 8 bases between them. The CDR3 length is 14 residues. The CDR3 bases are TGTGCCAGCAGCGTTTACCCGTACACCGGGGAGCTGTTTTTT. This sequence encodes CASSVYPYTGELFF.

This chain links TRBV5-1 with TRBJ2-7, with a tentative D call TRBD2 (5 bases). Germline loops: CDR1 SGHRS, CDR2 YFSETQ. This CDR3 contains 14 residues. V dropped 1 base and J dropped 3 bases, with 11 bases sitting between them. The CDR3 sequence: CASSLTGKDYEQYF. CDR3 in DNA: TGCGCCAGCAGCTTGACGGGGAAGGACTACGAGCAGTACTTC.

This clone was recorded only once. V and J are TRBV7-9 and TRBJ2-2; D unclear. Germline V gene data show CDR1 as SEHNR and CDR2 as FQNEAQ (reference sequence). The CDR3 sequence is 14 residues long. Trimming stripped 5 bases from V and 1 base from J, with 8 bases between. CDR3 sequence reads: CASSIDWNTGELFF. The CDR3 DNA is TGTGCCAGCAGCATAGACTGGAACACCGGGGAGCTGTTTTTT. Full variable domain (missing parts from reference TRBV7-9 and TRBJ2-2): DTGVSQNPRHKITKRGQNVTFRCDPISEHNRLYWYRQTLGQGPEFLTYFQNEAQLEKSRLLSDRFSAERPKGSFSTLEIQRTEQGDSAMYLCASSIDWNTGELFFGEGSRLTVL.